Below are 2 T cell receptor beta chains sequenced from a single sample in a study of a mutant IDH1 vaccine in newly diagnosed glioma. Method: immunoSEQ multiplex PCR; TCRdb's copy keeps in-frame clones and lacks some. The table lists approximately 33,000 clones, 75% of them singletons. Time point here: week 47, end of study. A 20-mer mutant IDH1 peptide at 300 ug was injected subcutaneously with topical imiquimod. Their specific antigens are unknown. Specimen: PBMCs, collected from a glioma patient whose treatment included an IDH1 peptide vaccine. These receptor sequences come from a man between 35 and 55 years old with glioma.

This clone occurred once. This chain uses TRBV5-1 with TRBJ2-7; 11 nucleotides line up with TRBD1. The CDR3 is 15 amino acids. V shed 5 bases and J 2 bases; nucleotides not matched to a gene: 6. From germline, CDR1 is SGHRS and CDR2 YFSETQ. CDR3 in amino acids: CASSRTGQGAYEQYF. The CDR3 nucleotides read TGCGCCAGCAGTCGGACGGGACAGGGGGCCTACGAGCAGTACTTC.

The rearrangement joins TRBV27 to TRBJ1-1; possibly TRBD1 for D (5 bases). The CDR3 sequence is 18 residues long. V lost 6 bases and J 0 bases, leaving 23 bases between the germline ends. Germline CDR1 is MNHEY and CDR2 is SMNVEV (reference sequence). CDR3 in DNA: TGTGCCAGCAGCTCAGGCGGGTGGGTGGGGGACCTGAACACTGAAGCTTTCTTT. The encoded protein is CASSSGGWVGDLNTEAFF.